A single sample gave rise to the 31 T cell receptor beta chains below, sequenced in a study of blood T cell repertoires in COVID-19. The protocol was immunoSEQ multiplex PCR, while the TCRdb copy is restricted to in-frame clones and leaves out a portion. The sample comprises about 210,000 clones, almost 85% of which are singletons, and approximately 8% rests with the top ten. The sequenced sample was peripheral blood. All receptors derive from a woman in her forties or fifties with active or convalescent COVID-19.

In nucleotides, the CDR3 is TGTGCCAGCAGCCTCGGACTAGCGGGAGGAATTGAGCAGTTCTTC. This sequence encodes CASSLGLAGGIEQFF. This chain uses TRBV7-2 with TRBJ2-1; 14 bases line up with TRBD2. Looked up from germline, CDR1 is SGHTA and CDR2 is FQGNSA. Trimming removed 5 bases from V and 9 bases from J; junction bases left unmatched: 6. This CDR3 is built from 15 residues. The complete variable domain, with remaining parts taken from reference TRBV7-2 and TRBJ2-1, reads GAGVSQSPSNKVTEKGKDVELRCDPISGHTALYWYRQSLGQGLEFLIYFQGNSAPDKSGLPSDRFSAERTGGSVSTLTIQRTQQEDSAVYLCASSLGLAGGIEQFFGPGTRLTVL.

J is TRBJ2-1 and V is TRBV11-2; the D gene is possibly TRBD1 (6 bases). CDR1 and CDR2 from the germline V gene are SGHAT and FQNNGV. The V end lost 4 bases, the J end lost 3 bases, and 13 bases lay between the germline ends. The CDR3 consists of 15 residues. CDR3 loop: CASSSRGRGYNEQFF. In nucleotides, the CDR3 is TGTGCCAGCAGCTCTCGGGGCAGGGGCTACAATGAGCAGTTCTTC. The whole variable domain, filled in from reference TRBV11-2 and TRBJ2-1, reads EAGVAQSPRYKIIEKRQSVAFWCNPISGHATLYWYQQILGQGPKLLIQFQNNGVVDDSQLPKDRFSAERLKGVDSTLKIQPAKLEDSAVYLCASSSRGRGYNEQFFGPGTRLTVL.

The chain recombines TRBV7-2 with TRBJ2-5; possibly TRBD2 for D (6 bases). Per the germline V gene, CDR1 is SGHTA and CDR2 is FQGNSA. The CDR3 runs to 13 residues. V was pared by 4 bases and J by 5 bases, with 11 bases between. CDR3 DNA sequence: TGTGCCAGCAGCTCCCAGGGACTGGAGACCCAGTACTTC. This translates into CASSSQGLETQYF.

This sequence joins TRBV27 and TRBJ2-5; D may be TRBD2 (5 bases). The germline V and J ends were trimmed by 2 bases and 4 bases, with 11 bases remaining between them. Germline V gene sequence: CDR1 MNHEY, CDR2 SMNVEV (reference sequence). CDR3 length: 14 residues. The CDR3 nucleotides are TGTGCCAGCAGTTTAGGGTCGGGGAGAGAGACCCAGTACTTC. Amino acids: CASSLGSGRETQYF.

A note on this clone: The same CDR3 arises from other DNA sequences in this sample as well. The rearrangement uses TRBV28 and TRBJ1-2, with 8 bases fitting TRBD1. Germline V gene sequence: CDR1 MDHEN, CDR2 SYDVKM. This CDR3 is 15 amino acids long. The junction had 7 bases not matched to a gene; V was cut back by 5 bases and J by 2 bases. The CDR3, as DNA: TGTGCCAGCAGTCCTCGGGACAGGACGAACTATGGCTACACCTTC. This encodes CASSPRDRTNYGYTF.

The rearrangement uses TRBV19 and TRBJ2-5; 9 positions match TRBD1. The CDR3 runs 15 residues. After removal of 3 bases from V and 4 bases from J, the junction contained 6 bases not matched to a gene. The V gene's germline CDR1 is LNHDA and CDR2 SQIVND (reference sequence). CDR3 sequence (DNA): TGTGCCAGTAGTATTTCAACAGGGGGCGGAGAGACCCAGTACTTC. Translated, it gives CASSISTGGGETQYF. The variable domain in full, with the rest retrieved from reference TRBV19 and TRBJ2-5, is DGGITQSPKYLFRKEGQNVTLSCEQNLNHDAMYWYRQDPGQGLRLIYYSQIVNDFQKGDIAEGYSVSREKKESFPLTVTSAQKNPTAFYLCASSISTGGGETQYFGPGTRLLVL.

This clone appeared once. The gene calls are TRBV18 and TRBJ1-1; D is undetermined. The CDR3 contains 15 residues. V gave up 2 bases and J gave up 3 bases, with 13 bases separating them. Germline V CDR1 and CDR2: KGHSH, LQKENI. CDR3 DNA sequence: TGTGCCAGCTCACCAAGGCTCATAGCGGACACTGAAGCTTTCTTT. Residues: CASSPRLIADTEAFF. Based on the CDR3 plus reference TRBV18 and TRBJ1-1, the full variable domain is NAGVMQNPRHLVRRRGQEARLRCSPMKGHSHVYWYRQLPEEGLKFMVYLQKENIIDESGMPKERFSAEFPKEGPSILRIQQVVRGDSAAYFCASSPRLIADTEAFFGQGTRLTVV.

V gene TRBV29-1 combines with J gene TRBJ1-2, with a weak D call TRBD1 (5 bases). V was trimmed by 7 bases and J by 3 bases, leaving 18 bases between them. The germline gives CDR1 SQVTM, CDR2 ANQGSEA. The CDR3 totals 14 residues. The CDR3 nucleotides are TGCAGCGCCCTACCACGGGCCAGGGACTATGGCTACACCTTC. Translation gives CSALPRARDYGYTF. The complete variable domain, with remaining parts taken from reference TRBV29-1 and TRBJ1-2, reads SAVISQKPSRDICQRGTSLTIQCQVDSQVTMMFWYRQQPGQSLTLIATANQGSEATYESGFVIDKFPISRPNLTFSTLTVSNMSPEDSSIYLCSALPRARDYGYTFGSGTRLTVV.

The chain couples TRBV5-1 to TRBJ1-1, with D possibly TRBD1 on 6 matching bases. The CDR3 has 16 residues. Germline V gene lookup returns CDR1 SGHRS and CDR2 YFSETQ. V was shortened by 4 bases and J by 2 bases, with 18 bases between the two germline ends. The CDR3 sequence: CASSPRLSGGNTEAFF. CDR3 bases: TGCGCCAGCAGCCCCCGACTGTCTGGGGGCAACACTGAAGCTTTCTTT. The full variable domain, rest sourced from reference TRBV5-1 and TRBJ1-1, is KAGVTQTPRYLIKTRGQQVTLSCSPISGHRSVSWYQQTPGQGLQFLFEYFSETQRNKGNFPGRFSGRQFSNSRSEMNVSTLELGDSALYLCASSPRLSGGNTEAFFGQGTRLTVV.

The chain recombines TRBV5-1 with TRBJ2-2; a possible D gene is TRBD2 (6 bases). The CDR3 totals 16 residues. CDR1 and CDR2 (germline): SGHRS, YFSETQ. V was shortened by 3 bases and J by 1 base, with 13 bases between the two germline ends. The chain's CDR3 is CASSWGDGRNTGELFF. The CDR3 bases are TGCGCCAGCAGCTGGGGGGACGGGCGGAACACCGGGGAGCTGTTTTTT.

This clone was picked up a small number of times. CDR3 DNA sequence: TGTGCCAGCAGTCGGGGGGGGCTCCCCTATGGCTACACCTTC. It yields the protein CASSRGGLPYGYTF. The chain combines TRBV27 with TRBJ1-2, with D possibly TRBD1 on 6 matching bases. Trimming left V 5 bases short and J 4 bases short, with 14 bases between. There are 14 residues in the CDR3. The germline gives CDR1 MNHEY, CDR2 SMNVEV (reference sequence).

The gene calls are TRBV4-1 and TRBJ1-6; D remains ambiguous. V dropped 4 bases and J dropped 0 bases, with 13 bases sitting between them. The CDR3 has 17 residues. Germline V gives CDR1 MGHRA, CDR2 YSYEKL. The CDR3 sequence is CASSLLSYGSYNSPLHF. CDR3 nucleotides: TGCGCCAGCAGCCTTCTTTCGTACGGCTCCTATAATTCACCCCTCCACTTT.

The chain links TRBV14 to TRBJ1-1; unclear D gene. Germline CDR1 is SGHDN and CDR2 is FVKESK. This CDR3 is built from 16 residues. V dropped 0 bases and J dropped 3 bases, with 14 bases sitting between them. The CDR3 loop reads CASSQEVWRLDTEAFF. The CDR3 bases are TGTGCCAGCAGCCAAGAGGTTTGGAGGTTGGACACTGAAGCTTTCTTT. Full variable domain (rest looked up from reference TRBV14 and TRBJ1-1): EAGVTQFPSHSVIEKGQTVTLRCDPISGHDNLYWYRRVMGKEIKFLLHFVKESKQDESGMPNNRFLAERTGGTYSTLKVQPAELEDSGVYFCASSQEVWRLDTEAFFGQGTRLTVV.

This chain connects TRBV3-1 (or the pseudogene TRBV3-2) to TRBJ2-1; D is perhaps TRBD2 (5 bases). V was shortened by 0 bases and J by 7 bases, with 13 bases between the two germline ends. CDR3 length: 15 residues. The germline V gene has CDR1 LGHDT and CDR2 YNNKEL (reference sequence). CDR3 sequence reads: CASSQEAGGGNEQFF. The CDR3, as DNA: TGTGCCAGCAGCCAAGAGGCCGGCGGCGGGAATGAGCAGTTCTTC.

The chain couples TRBV27 to TRBJ2-5, with D possibly TRBD1 on 6 matching bases. The CDR3 contains 16 residues. CDR1 is MNHEY and CDR2 is SMNVEV in the germline V gene (reference sequence). Trimming removed 2 bases from V and 5 bases from J, with 18 bases in between. The CDR3 protein is CASSLAGGSIGETQYF. The DNA for the CDR3 is TGTGCCAGCAGTTTAGCTGGGGGCAGTATAGGGGAGACCCAGTACTTC.

The chain uses TRBV2 and TRBJ2-7; D uncertain. The CDR3 extends over 11 amino acids. Germline assignment: CDR1 SNHLY and CDR2 FYNNEI. V was clipped by 4 bases and J by 7 bases, with 8 bases between them. DNA of the CDR3: TGTGCCAGCAGTGTGGTGAGGGAGCAGTACGTC. It is translated as CASSVVREQYV.

The chain carries TRBV5-4 and TRBJ1-1, with D hard to call. This CDR3 comprises 13 residues. The V end was cut by 4 bases, the J end by 6 bases, with 13 bases between. Germline CDR1 SGHNT, CDR2 YYREEE (reference sequence). The CDR3: CASSAPRGAEAFF. The DNA for the CDR3 is TGTGCCAGCAGCGCCCCTCGCGGTGCTGAAGCTTTCTTT.

This sequence joins TRBV11-2 and TRBJ2-3; 12 positions match TRBD2. This CDR3 region has 15 residues. Trimming at V came to 3 bases and at J to 3 bases, leaving 1 base not matched to a gene. Per the germline V gene, CDR1 is SGHAT and CDR2 is FQNNGV. CDR3 sequence: CASSFTSGRTDTQYF. In DNA form, the CDR3 reads TGTGCCAGCAGCTTCACTAGCGGGAGGACAGATACGCAGTATTTT.

The chain couples TRBV5-1 to TRBJ2-5; the D gene is possibly TRBD1 (7 bases). Germline assignment: CDR1 SGHRS and CDR2 YFSETQ. The CDR3 is 15 residues long. V lost 0 bases to trimming and J lost 3 bases, with 12 bases between them. CDR3 in DNA: TGCGCCAGCAGCTTGGGACAGGGCGGGAAAGAGACCCAGTACTTC. It yields the protein CASSLGQGGKETQYF.

The chain recombines TRBV10-1 with TRBJ1-1; no reliable D call. Germline CDR1 and CDR2: WNHNN and SYGVQD (reference sequence). V was trimmed by 2 bases and J by 5 bases, leaving 9 bases between them. This CDR3 region has 13 residues. CDR3 nucleotide sequence: TGCGCCAGCAGTGAGAGAGGGAGGACTGAAGCTTTCTTT. Translated: CASSERGRTEAFF.

This rearrangement joins TRBV5-5 to TRBJ2-7; the match to TRBD1 covers 12 bases. Germline values: CDR1 SGHKS, CDR2 YYEKEE (reference sequence). The CDR3 runs to 15 residues. V was clipped by 4 bases and J by 1 base; unmatched bases: 3. CDR3 coding DNA: TGTGCCAGCAGCGCGGGACAGGGGGCTTCCTACGAGCAGTACGTC. It encodes CASSAGQGASYEQYV.

V usage is TRBV12-3 or TRBV12-4 and J usage is TRBJ2-5, with D hard to call. Trimming cost V 0 bases and J 9 bases, with 8 bases left between them. CDR3 size: 12 residues. The CDR3 DNA reads TGTGCCAGCAGTTTAGCGGTGGCGGCCCAGTACTTC. Encoded protein: CASSLAVAAQYF.

The sample holds one count of this clone. The rearrangement joins TRBV2 to TRBJ2-7; perhaps TRBD2 as D (6 bases). Trimming left V 4 bases short and J 3 bases short, with 16 bases between. The germline V gene has CDR1 SNHLY and CDR2 FYNNEI. The CDR3 is 15 residues long. In nucleotides, the CDR3 is TGTGCCAGCAGTGCACACGACCCGGGACTCTACGAGCAGTACTTC. Amino acids: CASSAHDPGLYEQYF.

The chain employs TRBV15 and TRBJ1-4; 7 bases match TRBD1. The CDR3 is 17 residues long. CDR1 is LNHNV, CDR2 YYDKDF, per germline (reference sequence). V lost 0 bases and J lost 7; bases outside the gene matches: 11. This chain's CDR3 is CATSRERWTGRGEKLFF. CDR3 DNA sequence: TGTGCCACCAGCAGAGAGAGGTGGACAGGACGGGGTGAAAAACTGTTTTTT.

The J gene is TRBJ2-5, the V gene TRBV6-4; TRBD1 matches at 7 bases. Losses at the gene ends were 5 bases for V and 5 bases for J; bases not matched to a gene: 11. Germline loops: CDR1 MRHNA, CDR2 SNTAGT. The CDR3 covers 15 residues. This CDR3 is CASSRTGTASETQYF. The DNA for the CDR3 is TGTGCCAGCAGTAGGACCGGGACAGCCTCGGAGACCCAGTACTTC.

The chain is built from TRBV7-9 and TRBJ2-3; 14 bases line up with TRBD2. Germline V gene lookup returns CDR1 SEHNR and CDR2 FQNEAQ (reference sequence). This CDR3 contains 19 residues. V lost 4 bases and J lost 3; bases outside the gene matches: 12. The DNA of the CDR3 is TGTGCCAGCAGCTCAGCAGGGACTAGCGGGAGACGGGGGACAGATACGCAGTATTTT. Protein sequence: CASSSAGTSGRRGTDTQYF.

This clone was seen only once. CDR3 sequence reads: CASSGQGENYGYTF. As DNA, the CDR3 is TGTGCCAGTAGCGGACAGGGGGAGAACTATGGCTACACCTTC. The rearrangement links TRBV19 to TRBJ1-2, with 10 bases identical to TRBD1. Trimming cost V 6 bases and J 2 bases; bases outside gene matches: 3. The CDR3 sequence is 14 residues long. From germline, CDR1 is LNHDA and CDR2 SQIVND (reference sequence).

The rearrangement links TRBV2 to TRBJ1-1; 10 bases agree with TRBD1. Germline V gene data show CDR1 as SNHLY and CDR2 as FYNNEI. The V and J ends lost 1 base and 6 bases, in that order; junction bases with no gene match: 2. This CDR3 has 14 amino acids. The CDR3, as DNA: TGTGCCAGCAGTGAAGGACAGGGGGCTGCTGAAGCTTTCTTT. This gives the protein CASSEGQGAAEAFF. Based on the CDR3 plus reference TRBV2 and TRBJ1-1, the full variable domain is EPEVTQTPSHQVTQMGQEVILRCVPISNHLYFYWYRQILGQKVEFLVSFYNNEISEKSEIFDDQFSVERPDGSNFTLKIRSTKLEDSAMYFCASSEGQGAAEAFFGQGTRLTVV.

The chain is built from TRBV27 and TRBJ2-5, with D unclear. Trimming left V 6 bases short and J 2 bases short, with 19 bases between. The CDR3 covers 16 residues. Germline V gives CDR1 MNHEY, CDR2 SMNVEV (reference sequence). DNA for the CDR3: TGTGCCAGCAGCTTAACAGCAAACCTACTTCAAGAGACCCAGTACTTC. Protein: CASSLTANLLQETQYF.

The chain is built from TRBV19 and TRBJ1-6; TRBD1 aligns across 11 bases. This CDR3 spans 14 amino acids. The germline V gene has CDR1 LNHDA and CDR2 SQIVND (reference sequence). V lost 8 bases to trimming and J lost 7 bases; unmatched junction nucleotides: 4. The CDR3 DNA follows: TGTGCCAGTCAAAGGACAGGGGGCAATTCACCCCTCCACTTT. This gives the protein CASQRTGGNSPLHF.

The chain is built from TRBV30 and TRBJ2-1; 10 bases fit TRBD2. The V and J ends lost 1 base and 4 bases, in that order; junction bases with no gene match: 7. CDR1 and CDR2 from the germline V gene are GTSNPN and SVGIG (reference sequence). This CDR3 contains 16 residues. The CDR3, as DNA: TGTGCCTGGAGTGCCACCGGGACTAGCGTGTACAATGAGCAGTTCTTC. Protein product: CAWSATGTSVYNEQFF.